These 2 T cell receptor beta chains share one sample of origin, sequenced in a study of blood T cell repertoires in COVID-19. Profiling relied on immunoSEQ multiplex PCR, and the TCRdb table lists in-frame clones only, not all of them. The table includes over 450,000 clones, approximately 91% detected once. Sequencing input: peripheral blood. Every receptor here comes from a woman between 50 and 59 years old with COVID-19, enrolled during active disease.

This chain links TRBV2 with TRBJ2-1, with D possibly TRBD2 on 6 matching bases. Germline loops: CDR1 SNHLY, CDR2 FYNNEI. V lost 3 bases, J lost 9 bases, and 15 bases lay in between. The CDR3 is made up of 14 amino acids. In DNA form, the CDR3 reads TGTGCCAGCAGTGACTGGCCCGGGGGTAGTGAGCAGTTCTTC. It codes for CASSDWPGGSEQFF. The full variable domain, completed using reference TRBV2 and TRBJ2-1, is EPEVTQTPSHQVTQMGQEVILRCVPISNHLYFYWYRQILGQKVEFLVSFYNNEISEKSEIFDDQFSVERPDGSNFTLKIRSTKLEDSAMYFCASSDWPGGSEQFFGPGTRLTVL.

This clone appeared a single time. This chain uses TRBV6-6 with TRBJ1-2; 7 bases map to TRBD1. From germline, CDR1 is MNHNY and CDR2 SVGAGI (reference sequence). The CDR3 runs 14 residues. The V gene end was trimmed by 7 bases and the J gene end by 4 bases; junction bases not matched to a gene: 9. The CDR3 region has the DNA TGTGCCAGCACCTTCGACAGGGCGGGCTATGGCTACACCTTC. Amino acid sequence: CASTFDRAGYGYTF.